This T cell receptor beta chain was sequenced for a study of control samples from healthy donors and cancer patients. V was pared by 5 bases and J by 0 bases, with 8 bases between. Looked up from germline, CDR1 is MNHNY and CDR2 is SVGAGI (reference sequence). The CDR3 sequence is 13 residues long. Here immunoSEQ multiplex PCR was the method, and the copy in TCRdb shows in-frame clones only, minus some. This sample yields some 120,000 clones, of which about 95% are seen a single time; 3.6% belongs to the top ten. The receptor comes from a man aged 25 to 45 in good health. This chain uses TRBV6-6 with TRBJ2-7; D not certain. The sequenced sample consisted of blood. This CDR3 reads CASSLDTSYEQYF. The CDR3 coding sequence is TGTGCCAGCAGTCTCGACACCTCCTACGAGCAGTACTTC.